This TCR beta chain was observed in a study of T-cell reconstitution after alpha-beta-depleted transplantation in children. A library of TCRbeta sequences, prepared with unique molecular identifiers, was generated. TCRdb ran MiXCR on the PCR reads and lists one entry per CDR3 protein. The profile covers roughly 190,000 distinct CDR3 sequences, with about 14% appearing a single time and less than 15% taken by the ten largest. The CDR3 is 14 residues long. Germline V gene lookup returns CDR1 MGHDK and CDR2 SYGVNS. Trimming took off 6 bases at V and 2 bases at J, with 13 bases between the two ends. The source of this sequence is a human donor who donated a stem cell graft to a child with acute lymphoblastic leukemia. The chain has TRBV25-1 and TRBJ1-1, with D possibly being TRBD1 (5 bases). Specimen: PBMCs from the stem cell graft donor, collected from the stem cell graft. The CDR3 is CASRRLGTNTEAFF. The CDR3 DNA is TGTGCCAGCAGGCGGTTGGGGACTAACACTGAAGCTTTCTTT.